This TCR beta chain was observed in a study of CD8+CD57+ T cells in acquired aplastic anemia. Study in general: Sorted CD4+ plus CD8+ cells gave DNA averaging roughly 2.9 ug. Study-level points and caveats: Controls and patients did not differ significantly in CD8+ Simpson's diversity.

Sequencing involved patients with CD8+CD57+ cell expansion previously shown by flow cytometry. The study sampled blood from patients who had received no therapy. From germline, CDR1 is SGHVS and CDR2 FNYEAQ. The CDR3 runs 18 residues. Many counts were recorded for this clonotype. What it binds is unknown. The germline gene is not matched at one end of the junction; a read error may be the cause. TCR beta VDJ and CDR3 profiles were obtained from a genomic DNA template. TCRdb processed the reads anew with MiXCR; each CDR3 protein has one entry. This repertoire shows fewer than 250,000 distinct CDR3 sequences, 45% to 50% found once; its top ten account for under 9%.

The sequence was collected from a human donor with aplastic anemia. The specimen sequenced was sorted CD4+, CD8+, or CD8+CD57+ T cells (not recorded which) from PBMCs. The V and J genes are TRBV7-6 and TRBJ1-6; a weak D match, TRBD1 (5 bases). DNA of the CDR3: TGTGCCAGCAGCTTAGACGTTCGAGCAGGGAAAAATAATCCACCCCTCCACTTT. It is translated as CASSLDVRAGKNNPPLHF.